This T cell receptor (beta chain) was identified during a study of T cells in Graves' hyperthyroidism and ophthalmopathy. The overall study: Peripheral blood specimens were obtained at initial diagnosis, prior to any treatment. Regarding the study as a whole: Ophthalmopathy cases were set apart from stable hyperthyroidism by a 13 V-J model.

PBMCs came from 7.5 to 10 ml fresh peripheral blood. This clonotype was picked up many times. The antigen remains unidentified. RNA transcripts provided the source from which TCR beta CDR3 regions were amplified. First-round RT-PCR with HTBI primers amplified the TCR CDR3 region. TCRdb re-derived calls from the multiplex PCR reads in MiXCR, one entry per CDR3 protein. The repertoire holds a few hundred thousand distinct CDR3 sequences, approximately 19% seen once, with 3.7% in the top ten. The CDR3 consists of 15 residues. V was shortened by 7 bases and J by 0 bases, with 15 bases between the two germline ends. From germline, CDR1 is SNHLY and CDR2 FYNNEI.

Sequencing was performed on blood. The origin of this receptor is a woman younger than 30 with Graves' hyperthyroidism. The chain couples TRBV2 to TRBJ1-2; D perhaps matches TRBD1 (5 bases). The CDR3 loop is CASTRDGRSNYGYTF. The CDR3, as DNA: TGTGCCAGCACAAGGGACGGAAGATCTAACTATGGCTACACCTTC.